This TCR beta chain is drawn from a study of blood T cell repertoires in COVID-19. Study at large: T cells, B-cell-depleted T cells, or PBMCs supplied cDNA or gDNA.

In the source study's methods: Amplification from reference gene primers served as the basis for estimated nucleated cell counts. The protocol was immunoSEQ multiplex PCR, while the TCRdb copy is restricted to in-frame clones and leaves out a portion. V and J calls and clone size come straight from that table; D and trimming were deduced from the DNA. Found here are hundreds of thousands of clones, approximately 80% of them singletons; the top ten hold roughly 18%. J lost 2 bases, V lost 4 bases, and 9 bases had no gene match. The CDR3 is 16 amino acids. Germline V CDR1 and CDR2: SGHRS, YFSETQ. Material: peripheral blood. The chain uses TRBV5-1 and TRBJ2-1, with 7 nucleotides matching TRBD1. This clonotype originated in a woman of 80 years or more with active or convalescent COVID-19. CDR3 DNA sequence: TGCGCCAGCAGCCCTGGAAGGGGGCTAGCCTACAATGAGCAGTTCTTC. Its protein is CASSPGRGLAYNEQFF. Full variable domain (remainder filled in from reference TRBV5-1 and TRBJ2-1): KAGVTQTPRYLIKTRGQQVTLSCSPISGHRSVSWYQQTPGQGLQFLFEYFSETQRNKGNFPGRFSGRQFSNSRSEMNVSTLELGDSALYLCASSPGRGLAYNEQFFGPGTRLTVL.